The 5 T cell receptor beta chains presented below share a single source sample, sequenced in a study of T cell changes during pregnancy in multiple sclerosis. The protocol was immunoSEQ multiplex PCR, while the TCRdb copy is restricted to in-frame clones and leaves out a portion. The profile shows about 62,000 clones, roughly nine tenths of them singletons. Specimen: peripheral blood, collected in the first trimester of pregnancy. The receptors come from a female donor with multiple sclerosis, enrolled in a pregnancy study.

This chain joins TRBV4-1 and TRBJ2-3; 9 nucleotides match TRBD2. Losses at the gene ends were 1 base for V and 1 base for J; bases not matched to a gene: 6. This CDR3 spans 17 amino acids. CDR1 and CDR2 (germline): MGHRA, YSYEKL. The CDR3 nucleotides are TGCGCCAGCAGCCAAGCCGTCGCTAGCGGGGGCACAGATACGCAGTATTTT. This sequence encodes CASSQAVASGGTDTQYF.

The gene calls are TRBV27 and TRBJ2-3; TRBD2 agrees at 8 bases. V lost 5 bases, J lost 2 bases, and 12 bases stayed unmatched. The germline gives CDR1 MNHEY, CDR2 SMNVEV (reference sequence). This CDR3 has 17 amino acids. In DNA form, the CDR3 reads TGTGCCAGCAGTCCGGGGGGGTTAAGGTTTTCCACAGATACGCAGTATTTT. It specifies CASSPGGLRFSTDTQYF.

This chain joins TRBV18 and TRBJ1-5, with D tentatively TRBD1 (5 bases). The CDR3 has 14 residues. The V gene's germline CDR1 is KGHSH and CDR2 LQKENI. Trimming pared 8 bases from V and 2 bases from J, leaving 13 bases between. The CDR3 bases are TGTGCCAGCGCCATGGGAGGGGGCAATCAGCCCCAGCATTTT. The encoded protein is CASAMGGGNQPQHF.

J is TRBJ2-7 and V is TRBV13; 10 positions agree with TRBD1. Germline V gene lookup returns CDR1 PRHDT and CDR2 FYEKMQ (reference sequence). The length of the CDR3 is 16 residues. Trimming at V came to 5 bases and at J to 5 bases, leaving 12 bases not matched to a gene. The CDR3 loop is CASSVLRDRGTHEQYF. DNA for the CDR3: TGTGCCAGCAGCGTCCTCCGGGACAGGGGAACTCACGAGCAGTACTTC.

The chain is built from TRBV11-2 and TRBJ2-6, with 8 nucleotides matching TRBD1. V lost 3 bases, J lost 0 bases, and 10 bases stayed unmatched. CDR1 and CDR2 (germline): SGHAT, FQNNGV. CDR3 length equals 19 residues. For the CDR3, the DNA is TGTGCCAGCAGCTTTCTTGTAACAGGGGGTCGCTCTGGGGCCAACGTCCTGACTTTC. It yields the protein CASSFLVTGGRSGANVLTF.